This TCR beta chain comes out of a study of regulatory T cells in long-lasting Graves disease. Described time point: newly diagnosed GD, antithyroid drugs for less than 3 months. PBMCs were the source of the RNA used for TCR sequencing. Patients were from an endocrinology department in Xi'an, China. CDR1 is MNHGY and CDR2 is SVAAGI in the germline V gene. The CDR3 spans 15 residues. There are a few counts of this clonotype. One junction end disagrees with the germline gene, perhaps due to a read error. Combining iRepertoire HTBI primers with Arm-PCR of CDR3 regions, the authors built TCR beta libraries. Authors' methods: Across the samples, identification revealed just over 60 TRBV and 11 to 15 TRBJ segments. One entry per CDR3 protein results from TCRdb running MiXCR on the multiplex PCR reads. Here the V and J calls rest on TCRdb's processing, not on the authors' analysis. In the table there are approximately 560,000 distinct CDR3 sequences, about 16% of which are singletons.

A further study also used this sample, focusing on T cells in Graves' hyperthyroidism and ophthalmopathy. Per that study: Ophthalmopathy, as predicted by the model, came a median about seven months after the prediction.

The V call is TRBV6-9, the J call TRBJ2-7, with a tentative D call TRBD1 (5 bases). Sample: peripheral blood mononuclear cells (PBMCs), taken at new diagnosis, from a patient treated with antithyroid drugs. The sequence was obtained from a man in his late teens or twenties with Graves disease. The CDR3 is CASSAAGEPGLEQYF. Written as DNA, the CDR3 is TGCGCCAGCAGTGCGGCTGGGGAACCAGGGCTCGAGCAGTACTTC.